Following are 28 T cell receptor beta chains from one sample sequenced in a study of low-dose radiotherapy and immunotherapy resistance in tumors. The time point denotes: after trial treatment. As for treatment: LDRT plus nivolumab, ipilimumab, low-dose cyclophosphamide and aspirin (RACIN trial). With a constant-region primer and a V-primer adapter, TCRs were subjected to roughly 18 PCR cycles of amplification. MiXCR, applied by TCRdb to the reads, yields one record per CDR3 protein. Of over 50,000 distinct CDR3 sequences detected, 33% appear once; the ten largest clones hold 8.2%. Sequences were derived from PBMCs, sampled after low-dose radiotherapy plus immunotherapy. Source of these receptors: a male donor with rectosigmoid adenocarcinoma.

This clonotype was seen repeatedly, ten times or more. The V and J genes are TRBV7-9 and TRBJ2-2; tentatively, D is TRBD2 (5 bases). Deletions cut 5 bases from V and 6 bases from J, with 10 bases between. Germline values: CDR1 SEHNR, CDR2 FQNEAQ (reference sequence). The CDR3 extends over 13 amino acids. The CDR3 DNA reads TGTGCCAGCAGCAAATCCGGGGCCGGGGAGCTGTTTTTT. It specifies CASSKSGAGELFF.

This clonotype was observed a handful of times. The chain carries TRBV7-9 and TRBJ1-5, with D possibly being TRBD1 (5 bases). The germline V gene encodes CDR1 SEHNR and CDR2 FQNEAQ (reference sequence). The CDR3 extends over 15 amino acids. Trimming took off 5 bases at V and 0 bases at J, with 11 bases between the two ends. The CDR3 DNA is TGTGCCAGCAGCCCGACAGAGCATAGCAATCAGCCCCAGCATTTT. Translated: CASSPTEHSNQPQHF.

Many counts were recorded for this clonotype. This chain joins TRBV18 and TRBJ2-7, with TRBD2 identical over 7 bases. The CDR3 covers 12 residues. V was pared by 6 bases and J by 4 bases, with 3 bases of the junction left unmatched. Germline V gene sequence: CDR1 KGHSH, CDR2 LQKENI. The CDR3 nucleotides read TGTGCCAGCTCTCCGGGGGGTTACGAGCAGTACTTC. Protein product: CASSPGGYEQYF.

This clonotype has at least ten counts. The chain carries TRBV7-9 and TRBJ2-1; 7 nucleotides align to TRBD2. Germline V gives CDR1 SEHNR, CDR2 FQNEAQ (reference sequence). The CDR3 runs 15 residues. Trimming took 4 bases from V and 0 from J; bases not matched to a gene: 3. CDR3 residues: CASSYRLASYNEQFF. In DNA form, the CDR3 reads TGTGCCAGCAGCTATAGACTAGCCTCCTACAATGAGCAGTTCTTC.

Concerning this clonotype itself: The likely explanation is a read error, given a far larger clone one base away. The chain uses TRBV29-1 and TRBJ2-4, with 9 positions matching TRBD2. The CDR3 contains 15 residues. The V gene end was trimmed by 6 bases and the J gene end by 13 bases; junction bases not matched to a gene: 19. CDR1 is SQVTM, CDR2 ANQGSEA, per germline. CDR3 protein: CSVVLAGGVFGEQYF. The CDR3 nucleotides are TGCAGCGTCGTGTTGGCGGGAGGGGTATTTGGTGAGCAGTACTTC.

This clonotype is a singleton in its sample. The V gene is TRBV11-2, the J gene TRBJ2-5; D is possibly TRBD2 (5 bases). Germline assignment: CDR1 SGHAT and CDR2 FQNNGV. V shed 7 bases and J shed 0 bases, with 18 bases lying between them. This CDR3 region has 16 residues. CDR3 DNA sequence: TGTGCCAGCACCCTCGGAGCGAGGGAATACCAAGAGACCCAGTACTTC. Encoded protein: CASTLGAREYQETQYF.

This clonotype was recorded at least ten times. CDR3 loop: CAWSVRKVRRQYF. The CDR3 DNA reads as TGTGCCTGGAGTGTACGGAAGGTTCGACGGCAGTATTTT. The chain couples TRBV30 to TRBJ2-3; no reliable D call. Germline V gene sequence: CDR1 GTSNPN, CDR2 SVGIG (reference sequence). Trimming removed 0 bases from V and 11 bases from J, with 15 bases in between. The CDR3 covers 13 residues.

As to this clonotype: It differs at one base from a far larger clone, so likely a read error. This chain uses TRBV28 with TRBJ2-5, with 10 bases that match TRBD2. V shed 2 bases, J shed 11 bases, and the junction held 17 bases outside the gene matches. Germline V gene data show CDR1 as MDHEN and CDR2 as SYDVKM. The CDR3 is 17 amino acids. CDR3: CASSLGLWTSGGNEQYF. The CDR3 DNA follows: TGTGCCAGCAGTTTAGGTCTCTGGACTAGCGGTGGGAATGAGCAGTACTTC.

The gene calls are TRBV15 and TRBJ2-1, with TRBD1 matching 7 bases. V gave up 5 bases and J gave up 5 bases; unmatched junction bases: 9. The CDR3 runs 15 residues. Germline lookup yields CDR1 LNHNV and CDR2 YYDKDF (reference sequence). In nucleotides, the CDR3 is TGTGCCACCAGCCCAAGGGACAGCTCTGACAATGAGCAGTTCTTC. Its translation: CATSPRDSSDNEQFF.

This clonotype appeared many times. The chain carries TRBV4-3 and TRBJ1-2; no firm D call. There are 13 residues in the CDR3. With 4 bases removed from V and 4 bases from J, the gap between germline ends came to 10 bases. Germline CDR1 is LGHNA and CDR2 is YSLEER. DNA of the CDR3: TGCGCCAGCAGCCCGCGCGCAGGCTATGGCTACACCTTC. Encoded protein: CASSPRAGYGYTF.

This chain joins TRBV2 and TRBJ2-7, with 8 bases aligning to TRBD1. CDR1 and CDR2 (germline): SNHLY, FYNNEI. This CDR3 contains 12 residues. J lost 6 bases, V lost 6 bases, and 4 bases had no gene match. This CDR3 is CASRGTGGEQYF. For the CDR3, the DNA is TGTGCCAGCAGGGGCACAGGGGGCGAGCAGTACTTC.

The gene calls are TRBV5-1 and TRBJ1-6; 7 positions agree with TRBD1. Germline V CDR1 and CDR2: SGHRS, YFSETQ. CDR3 size: 13 residues. The ends lost 4 bases at V and 10 bases at J; junction bases unmatched: 5. CDR3 residues: CASSRTGESPLHF. Written as DNA, the CDR3 is TGCGCCAGCAGCCGCACAGGGGAATCACCCCTCCACTTT.

At least ten counts were recorded for this clonotype. This sequence joins TRBV7-2 and TRBJ2-3, with D possibly being TRBD2 (6 bases). The CDR3 is made up of 16 amino acids. Trimming removed 1 base from V and 0 bases from J, with 11 bases in between. The germline CDR1 and CDR2 sequences are SGHTA and FQGNSA. CDR3 nucleotide sequence: TGTGCCAGCAGCTTAGGCGGGACGACCAGCACAGATACGCAGTATTTT. It encodes CASSLGGTTSTDTQYF. The full variable domain, with the rest looked up from reference TRBV7-2 and TRBJ2-3, is GAGVSQSPSNKVTEKGKDVELRCDPISGHTALYWYRQSLGQGLEFLIYFQGNSAPDKSGLPSDRFSAERTGGSVSTLTIQRTQQEDSAVYLCASSLGGTTSTDTQYFGPGTRLTVL.

The chain joins TRBV11-3 to TRBJ2-7, with D unresolved. The length of the CDR3 is 18 residues. V was clipped by 4 bases and J by 2 bases, with 24 bases between them. From germline, CDR1 is SGHNT and CDR2 YENEEA. The CDR3 is CASSSVIRRPGPPYEQYF. As DNA, the CDR3 is TGTGCCAGCAGCTCAGTTATACGCCGCCCAGGACCTCCCTACGAGCAGTACTTC.

This clonotype is a singleton in its sample. The chain recombines TRBV12-3 or TRBV12-4 with TRBJ2-6; D is ambiguous. V lost 6 bases and J 0 bases, leaving 6 bases between the germline ends. The CDR3 is made up of 14 amino acids. The chain's CDR3 is CASSESSGANVLTF. In DNA, the CDR3 is TGTGCCAGCAGCGAGAGCTCTGGGGCCAACGTCCTGACTTTC.

The chain recombines TRBV4-3 with TRBJ2-5, with 7 bases that match TRBD1. The CDR3 runs 16 residues. Per germline, CDR1 LGHNA and CDR2 YSLEER. V shed 1 base and J 1 base; nucleotides not matched to a gene: 6. CDR3 residues: CASSQVLAGGQETQYF. CDR3 coding DNA: TGCGCCAGCAGCCAAGTTTTGGCAGGGGGCCAAGAGACCCAGTACTTC.

The rearrangement links TRBV5-1 to TRBJ2-7; D might be TRBD1 (6 bases). The CDR3 runs to 15 residues. CDR1 SGHRS and CDR2 YFSETQ come from the germline V gene. The ends were cut back, 0 bases at V and 4 bases at J, with 14 bases in the middle. The CDR3 region is CASSLAGGEWYEQYF. The CDR3, as DNA: TGCGCCAGCAGCTTGGCTGGGGGCGAATGGTACGAGCAGTACTTC.

The V and J genes are TRBV20-1 and TRBJ2-5; D is possibly TRBD2 (5 bases). The length of the CDR3 is 12 residues. V was clipped by 2 bases and J by 3 bases, with 7 bases between them. Per germline, CDR1 DFQATT and CDR2 SNEGSKA (reference sequence). CDR3 in amino acids: CSARRREETQYF. Written as DNA, the CDR3 is TGCAGTGCTAGAAGGCGGGAAGAGACCCAGTACTTC.

This clonotype has ten or more counts. The rearrangement uses TRBV12-3 or TRBV12-4 and TRBJ2-5; 9 nucleotides match TRBD2. This CDR3 has 17 amino acids. The V gene end was trimmed by 2 bases and the J gene end by 2 bases; junction bases not matched to a gene: 9. The CDR3: CASSLSGGGVVQETQYF. The CDR3 DNA reads TGTGCCAGCAGTTTAAGCGGCGGGGGGGTCGTACAAGAGACCCAGTACTTC.

The chain employs TRBV6-6 and TRBJ2-3; no reliable D call. The germline gives CDR1 MNHNY, CDR2 SVGAGI (reference sequence). The CDR3 is 11 amino acids. V gave up 7 bases and J gave up 6 bases, with 8 bases separating them. CDR3 protein: CASTKSDTQYF. DNA of the CDR3: TGTGCCAGCACCAAATCCGATACGCAGTATTTT.

About this clonotype itself: A much larger clone differs by one base, so this may be a read error. The V and J genes are TRBV13 and TRBJ2-3; D uncertain. Trimming took 10 bases from V and 4 from J, leaving 6 bases between them. This CDR3 has 10 amino acids. Germline V gene data show CDR1 as PRHDT and CDR2 as FYEKMQ (reference sequence). The CDR3 DNA sequence: TGTGCCACCAGTGCAGATACGCAGTATTTT. Its translation: CATSADTQYF.

The chain combines TRBV6-2 or TRBV6-3 with TRBJ2-2; D is perhaps TRBD1 or TRBD2 (6 bases each). The V end lost 5 bases, the J end lost 6 bases, and 22 bases lay between the germline ends. The CDR3 loop spans 17 amino acids. Per the germline V gene, CDR1 is MNHEY and CDR2 is SVGEGT. CDR3 sequence (DNA): TGTGCCAGCAGTCCACCTAAGGGGGGTCCGGGCGCCGGGGAGCTGTTTTTT. It yields the protein CASSPPKGGPGAGELFF.

The chain combines TRBV20-1 with TRBJ2-2, with TRBD2 matching 7 bases. The CDR3 spans 16 residues. J gave up 5 bases and V 0 bases, and 9 bases lay outside the gene matches. The germline CDR1 and CDR2 sequences are DFQATT and SNEGSKA (reference sequence). The CDR3 region has the DNA TGCAGTGCTAGAGATCTCGGCGGGAGAAGTACCGGGGAGCTGTTTTTT. Amino acid sequence: CSARDLGGRSTGELFF.

In its sample, this clonotype is medium-sized. V is TRBV28 and J is TRBJ2-7; D is perhaps TRBD2 (5 bases). V was trimmed by 2 bases and J by 9 bases, leaving 11 bases between them. Germline values: CDR1 MDHEN, CDR2 SYDVKM. This CDR3 has 12 residues. This CDR3 is CASSLGSLGQYF. The CDR3 DNA is TGTGCCAGCAGTTTAGGGAGCCTGGGGCAGTACTTC. Full variable domain (missing parts from reference TRBV28 and TRBJ2-7): DVKVTQSSRYLVKRTGEKVFLECVQDMDHENMFWYRQDPGLGLRLIYFSYDVKMKEKGDIPEGYSVSREKKERFSLILESASTNQTSMYLCASSLGSLGQYFGPGTRLTVT.

J is TRBJ2-7 and V is TRBV5-4; 11 bases align to TRBD2. The germline V gene encodes CDR1 SGHNT and CDR2 YYREEE (reference sequence). The CDR3 runs 14 residues. V was pared by 10 bases and J by 1 base, with 7 bases of the junction left unmatched. The DNA of the CDR3 is TGTGCCTTCCGCTCTAGCGGGAGGTCCTACGAGCAGTACTTC. It is translated as CAFRSSGRSYEQYF.

This clonotype was seen repeatedly, ten times or more. The V and J genes are TRBV4-3 and TRBJ2-7; TRBD1 might be the D (6 bases). The germline V gene encodes CDR1 LGHNA and CDR2 YSLEER. V was clipped by 3 bases and J by 2 bases, with 14 bases between them. The CDR3 is 15 amino acids. The CDR3: CASSQYQQGTYEQYF. The CDR3 DNA reads TGCGCCAGCAGCCAGTATCAACAGGGAACCTACGAGCAGTACTTC.

The chain carries TRBV18 and TRBJ2-7; 9 bases line up with TRBD2. Germline CDR1 and CDR2: KGHSH and LQKENI. With V trimmed by 6 bases and J by 2 bases, 5 bases remained unmatched. The CDR3 is 14 amino acids. CDR3 nucleotide sequence: TGTGCCAGCTCGCCCGCTAGCGGGGCCTACGAGCAGTACTTC. It translates to CASSPASGAYEQYF.

This clonotype has a count of ten or more. V gene TRBV7-2 combines with J gene TRBJ2-5; D gene unclear. Germline assignment: CDR1 SGHTA and CDR2 FQGNSA. This CDR3 is 15 amino acids long. Trimming pared 2 bases from V and 5 bases from J, leaving 15 bases between. CDR3 residues: CASSLQAGTGETQYF. CDR3 coding DNA: TGTGCCAGCAGCTTACAGGCAGGCACTGGTGAGACCCAGTACTTC.